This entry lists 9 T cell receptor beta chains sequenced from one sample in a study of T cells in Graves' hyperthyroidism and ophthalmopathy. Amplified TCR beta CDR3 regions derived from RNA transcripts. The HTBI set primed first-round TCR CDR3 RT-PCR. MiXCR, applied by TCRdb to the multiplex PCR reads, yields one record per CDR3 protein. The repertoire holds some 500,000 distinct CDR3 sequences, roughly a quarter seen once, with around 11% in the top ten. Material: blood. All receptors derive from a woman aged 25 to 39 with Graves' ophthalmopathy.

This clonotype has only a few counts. The CDR3 loop reads CASSSTGMTETQYF. The DNA of the CDR3 is TGTGCCAGCAGTTCGACAGGGATGACAGAGACCCAGTACTTC. V and J are TRBV6-4 and TRBJ2-5; 7 nucleotides line up with TRBD1. The CDR3 loop spans 14 amino acids. The germline gives CDR1 MRHNA, CDR2 SNTAGT. V lost 5 bases to trimming and J lost 4 bases; unmatched junction nucleotides: 7.

The CDR3 loop reads CASSDTGLGVTDTQYF. DNA for the CDR3: TGCGCCAGCAGCGACACGGGACTAGGAGTCACAGATACGCAGTATTTT. This chain connects TRBV5-1 to TRBJ2-3; 8 nucleotides align to TRBD2. The CDR3 runs to 16 residues. V dropped 4 bases and J dropped 2; count of bases not matched to a gene: 9. Germline lookup yields CDR1 SGHRS and CDR2 YFSETQ.

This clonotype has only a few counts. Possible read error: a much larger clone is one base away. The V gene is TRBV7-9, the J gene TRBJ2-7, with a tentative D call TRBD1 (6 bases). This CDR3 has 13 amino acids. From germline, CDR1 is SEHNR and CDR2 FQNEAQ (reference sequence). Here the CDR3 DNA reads TGTGCCAGCAGCTGGGACAAAGGCTACGAGCAGTGCTTC. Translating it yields CASSWDKGYEQCF.

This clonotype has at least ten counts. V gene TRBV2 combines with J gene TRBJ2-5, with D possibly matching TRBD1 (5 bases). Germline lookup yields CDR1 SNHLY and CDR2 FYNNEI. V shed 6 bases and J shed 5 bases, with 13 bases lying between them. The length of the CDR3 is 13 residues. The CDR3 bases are TGTGCCAGCAGGGACACGCAGGTGGAGACCCAGTACTTC. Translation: CASRDTQVETQYF.

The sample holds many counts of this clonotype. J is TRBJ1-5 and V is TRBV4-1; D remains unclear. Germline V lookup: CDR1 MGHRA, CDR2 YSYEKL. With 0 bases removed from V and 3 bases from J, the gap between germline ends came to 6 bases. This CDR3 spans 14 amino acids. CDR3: CASSQDSSNQPQHF. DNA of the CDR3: TGCGCCAGCAGCCAAGATTCCTCCAATCAGCCCCAGCATTTT.

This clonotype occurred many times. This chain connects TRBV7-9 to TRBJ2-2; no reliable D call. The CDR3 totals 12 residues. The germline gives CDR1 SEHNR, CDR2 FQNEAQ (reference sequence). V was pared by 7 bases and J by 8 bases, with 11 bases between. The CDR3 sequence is CASTPRPGELFF. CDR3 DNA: TGTGCCAGCACCCCAAGGCCAGGGGAGCTGTTTTTT.

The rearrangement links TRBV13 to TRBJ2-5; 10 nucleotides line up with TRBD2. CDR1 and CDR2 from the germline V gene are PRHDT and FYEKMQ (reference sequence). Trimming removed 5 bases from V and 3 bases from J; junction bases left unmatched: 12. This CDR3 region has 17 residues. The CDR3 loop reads CASSHRLSGGREETQYF. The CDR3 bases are TGTGCCAGCAGCCACCGCCTTAGCGGGGGGAGAGAAGAGACCCAGTACTTC.

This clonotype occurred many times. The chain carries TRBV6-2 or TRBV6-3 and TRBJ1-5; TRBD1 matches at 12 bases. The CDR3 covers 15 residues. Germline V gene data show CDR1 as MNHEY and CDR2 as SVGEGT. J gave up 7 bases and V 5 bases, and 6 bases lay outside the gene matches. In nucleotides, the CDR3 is TGTGCCAGCAGTCCCCGGGACAGGGGGCCGCAGCCCCAGCATTTT. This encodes CASSPRDRGPQPQHF.

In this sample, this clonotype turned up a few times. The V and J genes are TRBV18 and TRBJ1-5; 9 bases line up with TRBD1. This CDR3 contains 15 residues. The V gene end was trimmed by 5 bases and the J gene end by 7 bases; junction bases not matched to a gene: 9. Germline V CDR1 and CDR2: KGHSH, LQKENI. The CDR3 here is CASSADTGGDQPQHF. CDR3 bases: TGTGCCAGCTCAGCCGATACAGGGGGCGACCAGCCCCAGCATTTT. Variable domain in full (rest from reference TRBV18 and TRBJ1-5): NAGVMQNPRHLVRRRGQEARLRCSPMKGHSHVYWYRQLPEEGLKFMVYLQKENIIDESGMPKERFSAEFPKEGPSILRIQQVVRGDSAAYFCASSADTGGDQPQHFGDGTRLSIL.